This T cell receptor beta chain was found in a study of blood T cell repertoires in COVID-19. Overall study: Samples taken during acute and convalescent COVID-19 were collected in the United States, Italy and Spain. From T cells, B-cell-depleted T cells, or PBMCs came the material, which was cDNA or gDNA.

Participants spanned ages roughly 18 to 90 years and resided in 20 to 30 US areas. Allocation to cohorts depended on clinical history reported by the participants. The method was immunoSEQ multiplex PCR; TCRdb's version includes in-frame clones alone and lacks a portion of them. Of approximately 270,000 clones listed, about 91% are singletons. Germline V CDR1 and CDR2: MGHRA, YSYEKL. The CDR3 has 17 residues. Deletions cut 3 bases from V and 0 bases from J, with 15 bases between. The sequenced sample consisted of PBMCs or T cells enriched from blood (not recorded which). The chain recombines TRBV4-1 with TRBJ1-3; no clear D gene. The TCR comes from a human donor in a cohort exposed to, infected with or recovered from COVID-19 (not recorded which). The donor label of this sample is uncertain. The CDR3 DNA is TGCGCCAGCAGCCACGCAACCCGACGGAGCTCTGGAAACACCATATATTTT. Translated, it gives CASSHATRRSSGNTIYF.